This T cell receptor (beta chain) comes out of a study of blood T cell repertoires in COVID-19. Study summary: T cells, B-cell-depleted T cells, or PBMCs provided the cDNA or gDNA that served as material.

Followed over time, Seattle patients had been enrolled while infection was active. CDR3 length: 14 residues. V was clipped by 5 bases and J by 3 bases; unmatched bases: 7. The germline V gene has CDR1 SGHVS and CDR2 FNYEAQ. The authors' processing: Amplification from reference gene primers served as the basis for estimated nucleated cell counts. Profiled with immunoSEQ multiplex PCR; TCRdb holds only in-frame clones, not every one. That table is the source of V, J and clone size, and D and trimming were worked out from the DNA. The sample has about 130,000 clones, 74% seen once. V is TRBV7-6 and J is TRBJ2-7, with TRBD1 identical over 7 bases. Sequencing input: peripheral blood. This sequence was found in a man aged 80 or over with COVID-19, enrolled during active disease. CDR3 in amino acids: CASSPSGQFYEQYF. The CDR3 nucleotides read TGTGCCAGCAGCCCTTCGGGACAGTTCTACGAGCAGTACTTC.